This TCR beta chain derives from a study of vaccination and CD4 T cells after COVID-19. Study as a whole: The cells were exposed to overlapping spike peptides originating from SARS-CoV-2, HCoV-NL63, HCoV-OC43 and HCoV-229E for stimulation.

Germline CDR1 reads DFQATT; CDR2 reads SNEGSKA (reference sequence). The CDR3 extends over 15 amino acids. Trimming cost V 0 bases and J 0 bases, with 12 bases left between them. Cultured CD4+ T cell DNA was sequenced using the Oncomine TCR Beta short-read assay. TCRdb recomputed calls from the PCR reads with MiXCR, one row per CDR3 protein. Of 9,000 to 13,000 distinct CDR3 sequences detected, approximately 80% appear once; the ten largest clones hold about 17%. Worth noting for this clonotype: Its antigen is unidentified.

Treatment indicated: roughly 10-day PBMC culture with coronavirus spike peptide pools or control peptides (ViraFEST assay). T cells were expanded with peptide pools, and expanded clonotypes were identified by TCR sequencing. Researchers reported culturing approximately 2 million PBMCs per well with 9.5 to 10 IU/ml IL-2 and 8 to 10 ug/ml peptide pools. Negative selection was the method that isolated CD4+ T cells after 10 days of culture. This receptor was obtained from a human donor who had recovered from COVID-19. This chain connects TRBV20-1 to TRBJ2-7; D unresolved. The sample consisted of CD4+ T cells from blood, cultured in vitro. The CDR3 loop is CSARDPGRSSYEQYF. As DNA, the CDR3 is TGCAGTGCTAGAGATCCTGGACGGAGCTCCTACGAGCAGTACTTC.